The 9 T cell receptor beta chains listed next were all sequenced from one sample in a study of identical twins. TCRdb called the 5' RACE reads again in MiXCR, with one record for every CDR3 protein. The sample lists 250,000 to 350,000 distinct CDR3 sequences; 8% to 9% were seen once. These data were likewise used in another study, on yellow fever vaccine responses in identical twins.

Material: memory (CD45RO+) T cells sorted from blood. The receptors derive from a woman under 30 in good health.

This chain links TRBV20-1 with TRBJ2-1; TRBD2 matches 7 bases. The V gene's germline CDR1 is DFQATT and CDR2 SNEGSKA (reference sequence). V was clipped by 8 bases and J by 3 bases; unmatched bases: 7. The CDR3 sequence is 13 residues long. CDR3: CSSGTSDYNEQFF. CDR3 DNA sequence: TGCAGTAGCGGCACTAGCGACTACAATGAGCAGTTCTTC.

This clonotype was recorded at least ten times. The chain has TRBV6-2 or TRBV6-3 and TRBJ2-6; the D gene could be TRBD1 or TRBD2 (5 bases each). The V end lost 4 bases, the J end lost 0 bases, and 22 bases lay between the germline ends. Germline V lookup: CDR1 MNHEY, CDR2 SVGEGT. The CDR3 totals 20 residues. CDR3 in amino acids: CASSSNMGDFSGSGANVLTF. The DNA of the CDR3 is TGTGCCAGCAGTTCAAATATGGGGGATTTCTCGGGCTCTGGGGCCAACGTCCTGACTTTC.

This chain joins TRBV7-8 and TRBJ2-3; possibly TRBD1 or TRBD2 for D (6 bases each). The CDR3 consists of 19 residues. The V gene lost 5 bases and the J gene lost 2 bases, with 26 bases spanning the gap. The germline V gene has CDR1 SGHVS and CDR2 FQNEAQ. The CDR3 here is CASSPLRVFGGGSTDTQYF. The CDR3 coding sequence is TGTGCCAGCAGCCCCCTCCGGGTTTTCGGGGGCGGTTCCACAGATACGCAGTATTTT.

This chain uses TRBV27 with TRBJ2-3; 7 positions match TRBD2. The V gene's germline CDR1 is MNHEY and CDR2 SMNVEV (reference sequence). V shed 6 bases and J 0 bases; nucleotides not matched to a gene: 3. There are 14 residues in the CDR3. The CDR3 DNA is TGTGCCAGCAGACTAGCGACTAGCACAGATACGCAGTATTTT. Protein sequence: CASRLATSTDTQYF.

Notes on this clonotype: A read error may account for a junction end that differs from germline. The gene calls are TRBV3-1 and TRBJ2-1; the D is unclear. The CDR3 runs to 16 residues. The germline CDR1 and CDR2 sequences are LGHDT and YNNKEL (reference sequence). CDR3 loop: CACSQDYQPYYNEQFF. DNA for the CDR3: TGTGCCTGCAGCCAAGATTACCAGCCTTACTACAATGAGCAGTTCTTC.

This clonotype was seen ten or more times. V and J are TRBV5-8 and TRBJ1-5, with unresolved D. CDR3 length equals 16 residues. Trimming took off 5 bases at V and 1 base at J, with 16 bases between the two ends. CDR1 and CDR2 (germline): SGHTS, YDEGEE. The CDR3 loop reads CASRPSVGGSNQPQHF. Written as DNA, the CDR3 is TGTGCCAGCAGACCGTCCGTCGGAGGAAGCAATCAGCCCCAGCATTTT.

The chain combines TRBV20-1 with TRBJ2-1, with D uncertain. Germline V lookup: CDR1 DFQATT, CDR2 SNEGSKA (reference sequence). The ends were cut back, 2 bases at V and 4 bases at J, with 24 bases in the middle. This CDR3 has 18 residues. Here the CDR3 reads CSARPLLGGPRGYNEQFF. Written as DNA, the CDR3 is TGCAGTGCTAGACCACTTTTGGGCGGCCCTCGCGGTTACAATGAGCAGTTCTTC.

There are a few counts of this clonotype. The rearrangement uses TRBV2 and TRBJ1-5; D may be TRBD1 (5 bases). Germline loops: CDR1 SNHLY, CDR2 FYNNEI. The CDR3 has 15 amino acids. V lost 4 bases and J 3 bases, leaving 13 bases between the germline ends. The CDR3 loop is CASSGRQGNNQPQHF. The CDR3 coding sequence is TGTGCCAGCAGTGGTCGGCAGGGAAACAATCAGCCCCAGCATTTT.

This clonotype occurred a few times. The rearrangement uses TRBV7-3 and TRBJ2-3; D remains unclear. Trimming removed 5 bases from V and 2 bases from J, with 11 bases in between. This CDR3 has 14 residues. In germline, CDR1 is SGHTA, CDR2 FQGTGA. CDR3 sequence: CASSPEVFTDTQYF. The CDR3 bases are TGTGCCAGCAGCCCCGAGGTCTTCACAGATACGCAGTATTTT.